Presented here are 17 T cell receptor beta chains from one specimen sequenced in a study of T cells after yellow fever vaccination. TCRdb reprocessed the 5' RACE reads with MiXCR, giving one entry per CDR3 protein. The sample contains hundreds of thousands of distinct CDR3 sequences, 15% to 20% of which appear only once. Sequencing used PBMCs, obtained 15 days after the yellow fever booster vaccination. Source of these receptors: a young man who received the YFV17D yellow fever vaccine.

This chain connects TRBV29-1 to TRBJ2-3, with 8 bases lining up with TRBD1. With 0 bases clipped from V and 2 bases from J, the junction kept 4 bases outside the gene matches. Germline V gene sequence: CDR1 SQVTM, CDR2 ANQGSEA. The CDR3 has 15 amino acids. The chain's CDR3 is CSVEDRQGTTDTQYF. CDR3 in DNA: TGCAGCGTTGAAGACAGACAGGGGACCACAGATACGCAGTATTTT.

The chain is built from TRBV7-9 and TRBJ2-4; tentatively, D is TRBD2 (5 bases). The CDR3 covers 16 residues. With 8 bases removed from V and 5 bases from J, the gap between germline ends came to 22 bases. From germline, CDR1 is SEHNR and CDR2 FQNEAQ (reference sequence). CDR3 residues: CASGSVRTGGENIQYF. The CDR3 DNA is TGTGCCAGCGGATCCGTACGGACTGGCGGCGAAAACATTCAGTACTTC.

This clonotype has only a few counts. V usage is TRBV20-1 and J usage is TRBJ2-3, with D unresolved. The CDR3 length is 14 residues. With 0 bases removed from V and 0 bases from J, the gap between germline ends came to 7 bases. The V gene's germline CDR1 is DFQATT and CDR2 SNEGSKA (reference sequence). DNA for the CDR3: TGCAGTGCTAGAGAGTCCTGGAGCACAGATACGCAGTATTTT. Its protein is CSARESWSTDTQYF.

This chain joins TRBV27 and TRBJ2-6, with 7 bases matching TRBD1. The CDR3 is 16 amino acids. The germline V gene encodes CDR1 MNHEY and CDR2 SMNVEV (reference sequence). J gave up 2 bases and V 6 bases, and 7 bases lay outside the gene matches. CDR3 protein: CASSQLTGAGANVLTF. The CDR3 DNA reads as TGTGCCAGCAGCCAACTTACAGGGGCTGGGGCCAACGTCCTGACTTTC.

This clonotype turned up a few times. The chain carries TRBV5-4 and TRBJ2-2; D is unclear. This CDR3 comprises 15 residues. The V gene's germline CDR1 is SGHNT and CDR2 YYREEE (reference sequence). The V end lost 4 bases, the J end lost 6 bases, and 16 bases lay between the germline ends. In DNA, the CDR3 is TGTGCCAGCAGCCTTGGAGAGACGAGAGCCGGGGAGCTGTTTTTT. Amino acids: CASSLGETRAGELFF. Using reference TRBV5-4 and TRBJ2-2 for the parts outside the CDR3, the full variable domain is ETGVTQSPTHLIKTRGQQVTLRCSSQSGHNTVSWYQQALGQGPQFIFQYYREEENGRGNFPPRFSGLQFPNYSSELNVNALELDDSALYLCASSLGETRAGELFFGEGSRLTVL.

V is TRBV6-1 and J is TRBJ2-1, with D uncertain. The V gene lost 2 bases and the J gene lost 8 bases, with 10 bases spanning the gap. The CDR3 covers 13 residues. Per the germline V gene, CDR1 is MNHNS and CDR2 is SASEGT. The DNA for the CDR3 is TGTGCCAGCAGTGAAACCAGAGGCGATGAGCAGTTCTTC. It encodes CASSETRGDEQFF.

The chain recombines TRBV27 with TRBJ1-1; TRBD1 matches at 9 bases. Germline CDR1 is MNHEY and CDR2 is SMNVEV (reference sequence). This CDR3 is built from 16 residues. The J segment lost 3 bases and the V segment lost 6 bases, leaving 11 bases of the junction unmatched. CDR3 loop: CASRGDPGQGDTEAFF. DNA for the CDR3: TGTGCCAGCAGGGGAGATCCGGGACAGGGAGACACTGAAGCTTTCTTT.

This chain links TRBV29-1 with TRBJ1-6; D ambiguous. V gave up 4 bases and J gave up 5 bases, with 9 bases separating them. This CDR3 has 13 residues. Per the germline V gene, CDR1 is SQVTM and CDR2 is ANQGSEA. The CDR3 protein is CSVALSDNSPLHF. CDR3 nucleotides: TGCAGCGTTGCTCTTAGTGATAATTCACCCCTCCACTTT.

The CDR3 DNA reads TGCGCCAGCAGCTATCTCACAGGCACAGATACGCAGTATTTT. Amino acids: CASSYLTGTDTQYF. The rearrangement joins TRBV5-1 to TRBJ2-3; D ambiguous. V lost 3 bases to trimming and J lost 1 base, with 9 bases between them. Per the germline V gene, CDR1 is SGHRS and CDR2 is YFSETQ. This CDR3 comprises 14 residues. The variable domain in full, with the rest retrieved from reference TRBV5-1 and TRBJ2-3, is KAGVTQTPRYLIKTRGQQVTLSCSPISGHRSVSWYQQTPGQGLQFLFEYFSETQRNKGNFPGRFSGRQFSNSRSEMNVSTLELGDSALYLCASSYLTGTDTQYFGPGTRLTVL.

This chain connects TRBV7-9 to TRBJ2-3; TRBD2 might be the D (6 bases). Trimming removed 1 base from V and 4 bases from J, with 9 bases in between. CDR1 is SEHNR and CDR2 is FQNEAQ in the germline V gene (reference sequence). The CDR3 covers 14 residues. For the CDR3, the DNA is TGTGCCAGCAGCTTAGTCGGGAGCGCAGATACGCAGTATTTT. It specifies CASSLVGSADTQYF.

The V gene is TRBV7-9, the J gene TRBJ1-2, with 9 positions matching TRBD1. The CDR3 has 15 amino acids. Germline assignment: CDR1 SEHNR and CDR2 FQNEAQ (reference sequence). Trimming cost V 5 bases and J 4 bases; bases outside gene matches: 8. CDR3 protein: CASSKPGTGSYGYTF. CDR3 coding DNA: TGTGCCAGCAGCAAACCCGGGACAGGGTCCTATGGCTACACCTTC.

The DNA of the CDR3 is TGTGCCAGCTCACCAGATTCTTTTCCGGATACGCAGTATTTT. Translation: CASSPDSFPDTQYF. The chain is built from TRBV18 and TRBJ2-3; D not certain. CDR3 length: 14 amino acids. The V gene's germline CDR1 is KGHSH and CDR2 LQKENI. With 2 bases removed from V and 6 bases from J, the gap between germline ends came to 12 bases.

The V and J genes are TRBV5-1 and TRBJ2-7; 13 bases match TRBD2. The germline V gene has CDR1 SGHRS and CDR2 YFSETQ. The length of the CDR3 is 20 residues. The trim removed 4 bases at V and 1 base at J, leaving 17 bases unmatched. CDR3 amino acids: CASSPQTSGTSGVKSYEQYF. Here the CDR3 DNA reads TGCGCCAGCAGCCCTCAGACGAGCGGGACTAGCGGGGTAAAATCCTACGAGCAGTACTTC.

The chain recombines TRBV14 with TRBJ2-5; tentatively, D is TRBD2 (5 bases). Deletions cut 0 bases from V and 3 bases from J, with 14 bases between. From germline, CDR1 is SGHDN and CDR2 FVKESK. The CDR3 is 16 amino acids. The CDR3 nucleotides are TGTGCCAGCAGCCAAGAGAGAGGACTTCACAAAGAGACCCAGTACTTC. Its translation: CASSQERGLHKETQYF.

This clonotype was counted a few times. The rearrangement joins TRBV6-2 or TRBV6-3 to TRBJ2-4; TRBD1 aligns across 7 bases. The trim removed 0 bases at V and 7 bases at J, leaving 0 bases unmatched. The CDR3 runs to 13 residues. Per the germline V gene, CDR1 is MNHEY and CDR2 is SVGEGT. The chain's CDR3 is CASSYSQGNIQYF. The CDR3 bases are TGTGCCAGCAGTTACTCACAGGGGAACATTCAGTACTTC.

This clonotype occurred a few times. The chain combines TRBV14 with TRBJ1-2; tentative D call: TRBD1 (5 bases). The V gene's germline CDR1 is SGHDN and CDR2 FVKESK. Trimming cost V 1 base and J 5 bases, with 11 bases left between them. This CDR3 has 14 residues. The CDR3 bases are TGTGCCAGCAGCCAAGCAGGGAGTTTTTATGGCTACACCTTC. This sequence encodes CASSQAGSFYGYTF.

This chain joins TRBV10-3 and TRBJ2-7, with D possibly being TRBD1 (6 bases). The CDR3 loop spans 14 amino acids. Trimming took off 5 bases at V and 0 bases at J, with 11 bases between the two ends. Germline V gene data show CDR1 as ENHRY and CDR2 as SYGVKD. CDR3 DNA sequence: TGTGCCATCAGTAACAGGGCTAGCTCCTACGAGCAGTACTTC. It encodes CAISNRASSYEQYF.